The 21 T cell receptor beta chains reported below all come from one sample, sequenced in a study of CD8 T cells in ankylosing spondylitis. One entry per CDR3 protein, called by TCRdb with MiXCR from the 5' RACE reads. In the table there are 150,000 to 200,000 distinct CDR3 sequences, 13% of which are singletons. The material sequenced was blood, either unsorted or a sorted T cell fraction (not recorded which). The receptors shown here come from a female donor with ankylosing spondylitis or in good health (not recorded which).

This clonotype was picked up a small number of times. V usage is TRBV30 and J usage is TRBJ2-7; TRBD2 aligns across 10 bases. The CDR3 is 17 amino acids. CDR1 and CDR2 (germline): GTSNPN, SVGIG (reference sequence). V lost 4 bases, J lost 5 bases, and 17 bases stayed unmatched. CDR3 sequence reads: CAWTQGRLAGVKNEQYF. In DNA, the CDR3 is TGTGCCTGGACTCAAGGGCGGCTAGCGGGAGTTAAGAACGAGCAGTACTTC. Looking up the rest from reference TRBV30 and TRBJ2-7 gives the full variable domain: SQTIHQWPATLVQPVGSPLSLECTVEGTSNPNLYWYRQAAGRGLQLLFYSVGIGQISSEVPQNLSASRPQDRQFILSSKKLLLSDSGFYLCAWTQGRLAGVKNEQYFGPGTRLTVT.

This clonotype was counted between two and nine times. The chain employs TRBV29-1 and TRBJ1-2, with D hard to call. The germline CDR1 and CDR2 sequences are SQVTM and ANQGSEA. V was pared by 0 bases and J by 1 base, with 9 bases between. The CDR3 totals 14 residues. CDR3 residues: CSVEEGSHNYGYTF. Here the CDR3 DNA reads TGCAGCGTTGAAGAGGGGAGCCATAACTATGGCTACACCTTC. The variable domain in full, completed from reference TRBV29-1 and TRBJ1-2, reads SAVISQKPSRDICQRGTSLTIQCQVDSQVTMMFWYRQQPGQSLTLIATANQGSEATYESGFVIDKFPISRPNLTFSTLTVSNMSPEDSSIYLCSVEEGSHNYGYTFGSGTRLTVV.

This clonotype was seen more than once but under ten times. The chain's CDR3 is CATRSAYEQYF. Here the CDR3 DNA reads TGTGCCACCCGGAGCGCTTACGAGCAGTACTTC. The rearrangement links TRBV6-5 to TRBJ2-7; D unresolved. Deletions cut 10 bases from V and 4 bases from J, with 11 bases between. The CDR3 totals 11 residues. Germline CDR1 reads MNHEY; CDR2 reads SVGAGI.

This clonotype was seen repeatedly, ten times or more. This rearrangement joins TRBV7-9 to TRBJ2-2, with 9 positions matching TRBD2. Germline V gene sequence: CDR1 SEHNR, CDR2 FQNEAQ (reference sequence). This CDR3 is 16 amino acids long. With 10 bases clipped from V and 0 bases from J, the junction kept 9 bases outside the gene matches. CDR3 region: CAIPLIAGANTGELFF. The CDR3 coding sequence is TGTGCCATCCCACTGATAGCGGGGGCGAACACCGGGGAGCTGTTTTTT. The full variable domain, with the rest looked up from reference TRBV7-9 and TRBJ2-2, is DTGVSQNPRHKITKRGQNVTFRCDPISEHNRLYWYRQTLGQGPEFLTYFQNEAQLEKSRLLSDRFSAERPKGSFSTLEIQRTEQGDSAMYLCAIPLIAGANTGELFFGEGSRLTVL.

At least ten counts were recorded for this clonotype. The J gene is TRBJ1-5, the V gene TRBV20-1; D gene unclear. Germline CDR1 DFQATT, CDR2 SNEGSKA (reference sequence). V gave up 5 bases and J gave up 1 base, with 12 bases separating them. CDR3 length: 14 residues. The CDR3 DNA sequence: TGCAGTGCTTTCCCCCGGAGGAGCAATCAGCCCCAGCATTTT. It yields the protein CSAFPRRSNQPQHF.

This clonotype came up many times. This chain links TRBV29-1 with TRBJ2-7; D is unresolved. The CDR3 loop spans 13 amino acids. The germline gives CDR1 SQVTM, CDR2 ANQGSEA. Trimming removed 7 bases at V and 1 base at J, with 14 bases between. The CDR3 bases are TGCAGCGCCCTTACGTTTAGGTCCTACGAGCAGTACTTC. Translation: CSALTFRSYEQYF.

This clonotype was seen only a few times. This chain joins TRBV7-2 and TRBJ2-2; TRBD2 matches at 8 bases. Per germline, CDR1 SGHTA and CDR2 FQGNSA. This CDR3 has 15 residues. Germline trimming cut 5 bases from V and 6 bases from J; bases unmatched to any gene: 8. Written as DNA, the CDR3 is TGTGCCAGCAGCCCCTGGGGCGGGAGGCCCGGGGAGCTGTTTTTT. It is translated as CASSPWGGRPGELFF.

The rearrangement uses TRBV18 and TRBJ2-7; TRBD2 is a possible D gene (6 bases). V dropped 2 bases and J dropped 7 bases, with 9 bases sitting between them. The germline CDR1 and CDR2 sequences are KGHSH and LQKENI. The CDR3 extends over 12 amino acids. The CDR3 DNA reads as TGTGCCAGCTCACCAGGGCTAGCGGAGCAGTACTTC. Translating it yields CASSPGLAEQYF.

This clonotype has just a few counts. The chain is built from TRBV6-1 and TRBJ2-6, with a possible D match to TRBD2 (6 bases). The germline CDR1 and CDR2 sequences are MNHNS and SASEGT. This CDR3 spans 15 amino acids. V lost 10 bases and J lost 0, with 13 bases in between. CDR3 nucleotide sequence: TGTGCCACCTACTTGGGGGGCTCTGGGGCCAACGTCCTGACTTTC. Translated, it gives CATYLGGSGANVLTF.

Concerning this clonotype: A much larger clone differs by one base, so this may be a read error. The CDR3 is CASSSIGQVRDIGELFF. The CDR3 bases are TGTGCCAGCAGCTCTATCGGACAGGTTCGGGACATCGGGGAGCTGTTTTTT. V gene TRBV28 combines with J gene TRBJ2-2, with 7 nucleotides matching TRBD1. Looked up from germline, CDR1 is MDHEN and CDR2 is SYDVKM. CDR3 size: 17 residues. Trimming cost V 6 bases and J 7 bases; bases outside gene matches: 17.

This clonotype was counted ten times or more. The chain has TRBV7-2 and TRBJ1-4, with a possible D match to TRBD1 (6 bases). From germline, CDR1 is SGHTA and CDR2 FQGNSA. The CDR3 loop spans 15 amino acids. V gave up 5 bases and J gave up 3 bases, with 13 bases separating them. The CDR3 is CASSQGGPPNEKLFF. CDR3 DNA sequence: TGTGCCAGCAGCCAAGGGGGGCCACCTAATGAAAAACTGTTTTTT. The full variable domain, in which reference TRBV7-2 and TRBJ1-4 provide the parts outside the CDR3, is GAGVSQSPSNKVTEKGKDVELRCDPISGHTALYWYRQSLGQGLEFLIYFQGNSAPDKSGLPSDRFSAERTGGSVSTLTIQRTQQEDSAVYLCASSQGGPPNEKLFFGSGTQLSVL.

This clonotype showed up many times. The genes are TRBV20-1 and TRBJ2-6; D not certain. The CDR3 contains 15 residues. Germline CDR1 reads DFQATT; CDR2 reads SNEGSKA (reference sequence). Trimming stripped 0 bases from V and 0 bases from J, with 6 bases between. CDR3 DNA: TGCAGTGCTAGAGATATGCCCTCTGGGGCCAACGTCCTGACTTTC. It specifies CSARDMPSGANVLTF.

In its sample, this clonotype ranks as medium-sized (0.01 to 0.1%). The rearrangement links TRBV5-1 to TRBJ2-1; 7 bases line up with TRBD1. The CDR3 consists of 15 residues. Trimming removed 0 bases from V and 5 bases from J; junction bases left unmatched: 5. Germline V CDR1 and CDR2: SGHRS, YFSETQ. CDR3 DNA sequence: TGCGCCAGCAGCTTGGCAGGGGGTAGTAACAATGAGCAGTTCTTC. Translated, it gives CASSLAGGSNNEQFF.

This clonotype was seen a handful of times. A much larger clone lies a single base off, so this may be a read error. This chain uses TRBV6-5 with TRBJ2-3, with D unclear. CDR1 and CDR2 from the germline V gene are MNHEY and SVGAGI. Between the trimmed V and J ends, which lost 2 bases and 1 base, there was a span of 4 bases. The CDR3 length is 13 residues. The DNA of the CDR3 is TGTGCCAGCAGTTACAGGGGCACAGATACGCAGTATTTT. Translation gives CASSYRGTDTQYF.

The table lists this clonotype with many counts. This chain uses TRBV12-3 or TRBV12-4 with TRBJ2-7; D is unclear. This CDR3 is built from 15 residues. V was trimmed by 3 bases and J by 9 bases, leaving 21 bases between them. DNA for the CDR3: TGTGCCAGCAGTTTGGGCTCCGGACCGCTCCAGGCGCAGTACTTC. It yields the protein CASSLGSGPLQAQYF.

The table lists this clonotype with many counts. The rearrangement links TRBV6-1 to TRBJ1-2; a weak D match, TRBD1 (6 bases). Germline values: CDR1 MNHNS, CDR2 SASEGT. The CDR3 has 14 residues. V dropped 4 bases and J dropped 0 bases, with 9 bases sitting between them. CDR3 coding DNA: TGTGCCAGCAGTGGGACAGAAACTAACTATGGCTACACCTTC. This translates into CASSGTETNYGYTF.

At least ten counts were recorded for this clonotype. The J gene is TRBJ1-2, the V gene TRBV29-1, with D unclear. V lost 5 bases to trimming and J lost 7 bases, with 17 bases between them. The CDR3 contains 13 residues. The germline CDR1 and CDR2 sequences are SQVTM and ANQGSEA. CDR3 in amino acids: CSVSFSAGGGYTF. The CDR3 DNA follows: TGCAGCGTTTCCTTCTCGGCGGGAGGTGGCTACACCTTC.

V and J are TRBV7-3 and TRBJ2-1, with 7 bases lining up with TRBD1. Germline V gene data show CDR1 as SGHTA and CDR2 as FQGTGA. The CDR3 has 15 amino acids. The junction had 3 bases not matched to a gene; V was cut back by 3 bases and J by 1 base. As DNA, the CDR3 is TGTGCCAGCAGCTTGACAGGGTGGTCCTACAATGAGCAGTTCTTC. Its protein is CASSLTGWSYNEQFF.

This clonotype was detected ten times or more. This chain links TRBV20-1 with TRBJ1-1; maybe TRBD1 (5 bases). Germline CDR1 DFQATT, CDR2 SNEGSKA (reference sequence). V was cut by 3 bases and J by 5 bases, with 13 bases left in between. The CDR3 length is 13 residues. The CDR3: CSASTGVGTEAFF. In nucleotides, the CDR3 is TGCAGTGCTAGCACGGGGGTCGGGACTGAAGCTTTCTTT.

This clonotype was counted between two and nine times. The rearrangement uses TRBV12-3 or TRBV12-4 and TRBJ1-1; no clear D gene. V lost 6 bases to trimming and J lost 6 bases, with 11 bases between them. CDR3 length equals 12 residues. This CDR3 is CASRGIRAEAFF. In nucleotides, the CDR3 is TGTGCCAGCAGGGGTATAAGAGCTGAAGCTTTCTTT.

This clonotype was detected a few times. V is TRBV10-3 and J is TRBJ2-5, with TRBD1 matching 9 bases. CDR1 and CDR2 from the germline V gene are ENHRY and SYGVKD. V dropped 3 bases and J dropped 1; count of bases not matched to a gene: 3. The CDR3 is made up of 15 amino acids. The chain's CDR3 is CAISDRTGAQETQYF. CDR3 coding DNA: TGTGCCATCAGTGACCGGACAGGGGCCCAAGAGACCCAGTACTTC.